This T cell receptor beta chain was recorded in a study of blood T cell repertoires in COVID-19. Whole-study context: Sites across the United States, Italy and Spain contributed samples from acute and convalescent COVID-19.

Donors were grouped by their self-reported clinical history. The assay was immunoSEQ multiplex PCR, and TCRdb's table has in-frame clones only and misses some. Here the sample spans around 420,000 clones, roughly 90% being singletons. The CDR3 runs 14 residues. Germline CDR1 and CDR2: SGHNT and YYREEE (reference sequence). The ends were cut back, 0 bases at V and 1 base at J, with 4 bases in the middle. The specimen was PBMCs or T cells enriched from blood (not recorded which). The V call is TRBV5-4, the J call TRBJ2-2; D not certain. This sequence originates from a woman in her forties with acute COVID-19. The CDR3 region is CASSLGGNTGELFF. The CDR3, as DNA: TGTGCCAGCAGCTTGGGAGGGAACACCGGGGAGCTGTTTTTT.